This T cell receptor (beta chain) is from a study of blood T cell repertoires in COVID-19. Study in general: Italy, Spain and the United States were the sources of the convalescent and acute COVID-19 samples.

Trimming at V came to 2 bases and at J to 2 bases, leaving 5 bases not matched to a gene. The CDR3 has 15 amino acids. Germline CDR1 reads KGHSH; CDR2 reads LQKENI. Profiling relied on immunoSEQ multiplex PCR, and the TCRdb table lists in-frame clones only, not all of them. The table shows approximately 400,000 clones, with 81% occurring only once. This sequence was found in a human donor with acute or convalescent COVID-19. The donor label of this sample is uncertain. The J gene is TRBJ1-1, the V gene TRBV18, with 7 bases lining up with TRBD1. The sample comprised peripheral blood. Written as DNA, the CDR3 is TGTGCCAGCTCACCAGGGGGACAGTTTAACACTGAAGCTTTCTTT. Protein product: CASSPGGQFNTEAFF.